The rows below give T cell receptor beta chains drawn from one sample of a study of spatial heterogeneity in lung cancer. TCRdb re-called the 5' RACE reads with MiXCR, one entry per CDR3 protein. Seen here are about 25,000 distinct CDR3 sequences, about 7.6% observed once, and the top ten hold roughly an eighth. Sequenced material: PBMCs, taken at surgery. These receptors came from a male donor with early-stage non-small cell lung cancer. The CDR3 runs from the conserved cysteine through the conserved F or W. The order of the fields is clone size, D gene, J gene, V gene, CDR3 protein, CDR3 DNA. The D gene is left open where the match is weak. The size entry is marked missing in some rows and otherwise reads once, few, many or a size class.

clone_size: many; d_call: TRBD1; j_call: TRBJ1-6; v_call: TRBV12-3/TRBV12-4; cdr3_aa: CASSDQGGNSPLHF; cdr3_nt: TGTGCCAGCAGCGACCAGGGGGGCAATTCACCCCTCCACTTT
clone_size: many; d_call: .; j_call: TRBJ1-2; v_call: TRBV24-1; cdr3_aa: CATSEDIYGYTF; cdr3_nt: TGTGCCACCAGTGAAGACATCTATGGCTACACCTTC
clone_size: many; d_call: TRBD2; j_call: TRBJ2-7; v_call: TRBV20-1; cdr3_aa: CSARDQGSGRSSYEQYF; cdr3_nt: TGCAGTGCTAGAGATCAGGGCAGCGGGAGGAGCTCCTACGAGCAGTACTTC
clone_size: many; d_call: .; j_call: TRBJ2-3; v_call: TRBV28; cdr3_aa: CASSFADTDTQYF; cdr3_nt: TGTGCCAGCAGTTTTGCAGACACAGATACGCAGTATTTT
clone_size: many; d_call: .; j_call: TRBJ1-1; v_call: TRBV12-3/TRBV12-4; cdr3_aa: CASRRVWGYTEAFF; cdr3_nt: TGTGCCAGCAGGAGGGTCTGGGGGTACACTGAAGCTTTCTTT
clone_size: .; d_call: .; j_call: TRBJ1-1; v_call: TRBV3-1; cdr3_aa: CASSQESAITEAFF; cdr3_nt: TGTGCCAGCAGCCAAGAGTCGGCAATCACTGAAGCTTTCTTT
clone_size: many; d_call: .; j_call: TRBJ1-1; v_call: TRBV5-1; cdr3_aa: CASRLADQAFF; cdr3_nt: TGCGCCAGCAGACTGGCAGATCAAGCTTTCTTT
clone_size: many; d_call: .; j_call: TRBJ2-1; v_call: TRBV11-1; cdr3_aa: CASSSRAGNEQFF; cdr3_nt: TGTGCCAGCAGCTCGAGGGCCGGTAATGAGCAGTTCTTC
clone_size: many; d_call: TRBD1; j_call: TRBJ2-1; v_call: TRBV5-1; cdr3_aa: CASSFGTAPLDEQFF; cdr3_nt: TGCGCCAGCAGCTTCGGGACAGCCCCTTTGGATGAGCAGTTCTTC
clone_size: many; d_call: .; j_call: TRBJ2-5; v_call: TRBV5-1; cdr3_aa: CASSLSGGQQVETQYF; cdr3_nt: TGCGCCAGCAGCTTGTCGGGGGGACAGCAAGTGGAGACCCAGTACTTC
clone_size: .; d_call: .; j_call: TRBJ2-3; v_call: TRBV20-1; cdr3_aa: CSASWSGTYSDTQYF; cdr3_nt: TGCAGTGCTAGTTGGTCCGGTACTTATTCAGATACGCAGTATTTT
clone_size: many; d_call: TRBD1; j_call: TRBJ1-1; v_call: TRBV3-1; cdr3_aa: CASSSRQGTEAFF; cdr3_nt: TGTGCCAGCAGCTCCAGACAGGGGACTGAAGCTTTCTTT
clone_size: few; d_call: .; j_call: TRBJ2-7; v_call: TRBV28; cdr3_aa: CASSSPPSGEQYF; cdr3_nt: TGTGCCAGCAGTTCCCCGCCGTCTGGCGAGCAGTACTTC
clone_size: .; d_call: TRBD1; j_call: TRBJ1-1; v_call: TRBV7-2; cdr3_aa: CASSLGQERSTNTEAFF; cdr3_nt: TGTGCCAGCAGCTTGGGACAGGAGCGGTCGACGAACACTGAAGCTTTCTTT
clone_size: many; d_call: TRBD1; j_call: TRBJ2-3; v_call: TRBV5-6; cdr3_aa: CASSLVTGNADTQYF; cdr3_nt: TGTGCCAGCAGCTTGGTGACAGGGAACGCAGATACGCAGTATTTT
clone_size: few; d_call: .; j_call: TRBJ1-1; v_call: TRBV28; cdr3_aa: CASSFIKGLSTEAFF; cdr3_nt: TGTGCCAGCAGTTTTATCAAGGGGCTCAGCACTGAAGCTTTCTTT
clone_size: few; d_call: .; j_call: TRBJ2-3; v_call: TRBV7-7; cdr3_aa: CASSLLALGTDTQYF; cdr3_nt: TGTGCTAGCAGCTTGTTAGCGCTCGGCACAGATACGCAGTATTTT
clone_size: .; d_call: TRBD2; j_call: TRBJ2-3; v_call: TRBV2; cdr3_aa: CASTGGSGRSTDTQYF; cdr3_nt: TGTGCCAGCACTGGGGGCAGCGGGAGGAGCACAGATACGCAGTATTTT
clone_size: .; d_call: TRBD1; j_call: TRBJ1-5; v_call: TRBV6-1; cdr3_aa: CASSGDRGYQPQHF; cdr3_nt: TGTGCCAGCAGCGGGGACAGGGGATATCAGCCCCAGCATTTT
clone_size: many; d_call: TRBD1; j_call: TRBJ2-7; v_call: TRBV28; cdr3_aa: CASSPGTGTPYEQYF; cdr3_nt: TGTGCCAGCTCTCCCGGGACAGGGACGCCCTACGAGCAGTACTTC
clone_size: many; d_call: .; j_call: TRBJ1-6; v_call: TRBV20-1; cdr3_aa: CSAREGVNSPLHF; cdr3_nt: TGCAGTGCTAGAGAGGGGGTTAATTCACCCCTCCACTTT
clone_size: many; d_call: TRBD2; j_call: TRBJ2-7; v_call: TRBV19; cdr3_aa: CASSPPSTSRSGQYF; cdr3_nt: TGTGCCAGTAGTCCGCCGTCGACTAGCCGGTCGGGGCAGTACTTC
clone_size: few; d_call: .; j_call: TRBJ2-6; v_call: TRBV7-8; cdr3_aa: CASSLLQPGANVLTF; cdr3_nt: TGTGCCAGCAGCTTATTGCAGCCTGGGGCCAACGTCCTGACTTTC
clone_size: few; d_call: .; j_call: TRBJ2-5; v_call: TRBV7-9; cdr3_aa: CASSSADSFQETQYF; cdr3_nt: TGTGCCAGCAGCTCCGCCGACAGTTTCCAAGAGACCCAGTACTTC
clone_size: many; d_call: .; j_call: TRBJ1-2; v_call: TRBV11-2; cdr3_aa: CASSRTVNYGYTF; cdr3_nt: TGTGCCAGCAGTCGGACAGTAAACTATGGCTACACCTTC
clone_size: few; d_call: TRBD1; j_call: TRBJ2-3; v_call: TRBV5-1; cdr3_aa: CASQGQSTTDTQYF; cdr3_nt: TGCGCCAGCCAGGGACAGTCGACCACAGATACGCAGTATTTT
clone_size: few; d_call: .; j_call: TRBJ1-6; v_call: TRBV13; cdr3_aa: CASSFKRGGPLHF; cdr3_nt: TGTGCCAGCAGCTTTAAAAGAGGGGGACCCCTCCACTTT
clone_size: many; d_call: TRBD1; j_call: TRBJ2-7; v_call: TRBV5-1; cdr3_aa: CASSPEPGQGPYEQYF; cdr3_nt: TGCGCCAGCAGTCCTGAACCGGGACAGGGACCCTACGAGCAGTACTTC
clone_size: many; d_call: TRBD2; j_call: TRBJ2-7; v_call: TRBV6-2/TRBV6-3; cdr3_aa: CASRPAGGMRSYF; cdr3_nt: TGTGCCAGCAGGCCAGCGGGAGGGATGCGGTCGTACTTC
clone_size: medium-sized; d_call: .; j_call: TRBJ1-4; v_call: TRBV20-1; cdr3_aa: CSARSSLGTNEKLFF; cdr3_nt: TGCAGTGCTAGAAGTTCCCTGGGAACTAATGAAAAACTGTTTTTT
clone_size: many; d_call: TRBD1; j_call: TRBJ2-2; v_call: TRBV10-1; cdr3_aa: CASSPQGANTGELFF; cdr3_nt: TGCGCCAGCAGTCCACAGGGGGCGAACACCGGGGAGCTGTTTTTT